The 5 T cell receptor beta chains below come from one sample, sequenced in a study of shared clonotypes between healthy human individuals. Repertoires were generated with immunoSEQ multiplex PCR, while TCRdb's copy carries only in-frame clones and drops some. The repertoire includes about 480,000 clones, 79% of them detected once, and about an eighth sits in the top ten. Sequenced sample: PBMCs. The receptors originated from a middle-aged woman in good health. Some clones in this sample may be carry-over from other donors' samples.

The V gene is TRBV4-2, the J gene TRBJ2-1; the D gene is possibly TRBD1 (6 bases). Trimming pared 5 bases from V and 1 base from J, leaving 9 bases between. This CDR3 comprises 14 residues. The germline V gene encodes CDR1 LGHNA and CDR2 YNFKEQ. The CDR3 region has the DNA TGTGCCAGCAGCTTCACAGGGTCCTACAATGAGCAGTTCTTC. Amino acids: CASSFTGSYNEQFF.

The CDR3 sequence: CASSSYTGFGNTGELFF. In DNA, the CDR3 is TGCGCCAGCAGCTCCTACACAGGGTTCGGGAACACCGGGGAGCTGTTTTTT. The chain recombines TRBV5-1 with TRBJ2-2, with a possible D match to TRBD1 (6 bases). The CDR3 runs 17 residues. V lost 3 bases, J lost 1 base, and 16 bases lay in between. CDR1 is SGHRS, CDR2 YFSETQ, per germline.

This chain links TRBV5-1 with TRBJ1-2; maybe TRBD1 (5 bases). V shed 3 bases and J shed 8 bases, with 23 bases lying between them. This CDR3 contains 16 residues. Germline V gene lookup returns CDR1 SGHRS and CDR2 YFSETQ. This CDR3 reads CASSSGRSEEGLGYTF. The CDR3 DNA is TGCGCCAGCAGCTCGGGTCGGTCTGAGGAGGGGCTCGGCTACACCTTC.

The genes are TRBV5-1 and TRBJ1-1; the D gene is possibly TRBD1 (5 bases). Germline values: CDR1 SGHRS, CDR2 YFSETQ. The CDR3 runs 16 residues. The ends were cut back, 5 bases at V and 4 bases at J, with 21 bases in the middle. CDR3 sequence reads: CASRDPGRGSGTEAFF. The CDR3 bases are TGCGCCAGCAGGGACCCAGGGAGGGGCTCGGGCACTGAAGCTTTCTTT.

This CDR3 reads CASSFVPQWAGELFF. The CDR3 DNA follows: TGTGCCAGCAGCTTTGTCCCGCAGTGGGCCGGGGAGCTGTTTTTT. This sequence joins TRBV11-2 and TRBJ2-2; D gene unclear. V gave up 3 bases and J gave up 6 bases, with 14 bases separating them. Germline V gives CDR1 SGHAT, CDR2 FQNNGV. The CDR3 runs 15 residues.